The clone carrying this T cell receptor (beta chain) showed up just once. The entry originates in a study of sequential checkpoint blockade in melanoma. Treatment in this sample: randomized to nivolumab then ipilimumab (arm A) or the reverse (arm B). No patient had prior DNA-damaging chemotherapy. PBMC sorting kept live CD3+CD8+ cells without CD19 or CD56. Generated by immunoSEQ multiplex PCR, the TCRdb table keeps only in-frame clones and is missing some. The sample shows under 45,000 clones, approximately 84% of them seen only once. The source material was CD8+ T cells sorted from blood (inferred from file names), sampled from a patient given nivolumab and ipilimumab in sequence. This TCR came from a human donor with melanoma.

CDR3 nucleotide sequence: TGTGCCAGCAGCTTATACAACCGAGGACAGGGTACCTCAAACACCGGGGAGCTGTTTTTT. Residues: CASSLYNRGQGTSNTGELFF. The chain has TRBV7-8 and TRBJ2-2; the match to TRBD1 covers 8 bases. Germline V gene data show CDR1 as SGHVS and CDR2 as FQNEAQ. The ends lost 2 bases at V and 2 bases at J; junction bases unmatched: 16. This CDR3 has 20 residues.